This T cell receptor (beta chain) appears in the sequencing data of a study of blood T cell repertoires in COVID-19. Per the original data handling: It was from reference gene primer amplification that nucleated cell counts were estimated. The method was immunoSEQ multiplex PCR; TCRdb's version includes in-frame clones alone and lacks a portion of them. For V, J and clone size, that table is used; D and trimming come from the DNA. The sample has a few hundred thousand clones; roughly nine tenths are singletons. Germline V gene lookup returns CDR1 MDHEN and CDR2 SYDVKM. V trimming: 7 bases; J trimming: 2 bases; junction bases outside the gene matches: 6. This CDR3 region has 15 residues. Recruitment covered under 25 US areas and drew participants whose ages spanned roughly 18 to 90 years. Cohorts were assigned according to the clinical history that participants reported. Recovered status in Cohort 3 required two negative PCRs, clearance, or symptom resolution.

The sample comprised PBMCs or T cells enriched from blood (not recorded which). The chain joins TRBV28 to TRBJ2-2; TRBD2 agrees at 8 bases. The receptor was isolated from a young man who had recovered from COVID-19. DNA of the CDR3: TGTGCCAGCACCCTGGGACTAGGTAACACCGGGGAGCTGTTTTTT. It specifies CASTLGLGNTGELFF.